A single sample gave rise to the 9 T cell receptor beta chains below, sequenced in a study of monozygotic twins with inflammatory bowel disease. TCRdb reanalyzed the 5' RACE reads, giving one entry per CDR3 protein sequence and no DNA. The sample table sets out 330,000 or so distinct CDR3 sequences. Sequenced: blood. The receptors come from a human donor with ulcerative colitis or Crohn's disease, or a healthy co-twin of an affected twin (not recorded which).

This rearrangement joins TRBV14 to TRBJ2-5; without DNA, the TCRdb call of TRBD1 cannot be checked. The length of the CDR3 is 16 residues. Germline V gives CDR1 SGHDN, CDR2 FVKESK. The CDR3: CASSPLISGTQETQYF. Full variable domain (remainder filled in from reference TRBV14 and TRBJ2-5): EAGVTQFPSHSVIEKGQTVTLRCDPISGHDNLYWYRRVMGKEIKFLLHFVKESKQDESGMPNNRFLAERTGGTYSTLKVQPAELEDSGVYFCASSPLISGTQETQYFGPGTRLLVL.

The chain links TRBV20-1 to TRBJ2-2; TCRdb's assignment of TRBD2 cannot be checked, as there is no DNA. Per germline, CDR1 DFQATT and CDR2 SNEGSKA (reference sequence). This CDR3 has 14 amino acids. CDR3 sequence reads: CSAKTGTSHGELFF.

The rearrangement links TRBV7-2 to TRBJ1-1. The CDR3 has 14 residues. CDR1 is SGHTA and CDR2 is FQGNSA in the germline V gene. CDR3 residues: CASSLPGFDTEAFF.

The CDR3 reads CSVELSSYNEQFF. The chain has TRBV29-1 and TRBJ2-1. The CDR3 runs to 13 residues. Germline-derived CDR1 and CDR2 are SQVTM and ANQGSEA.

CDR3 in amino acids: CASSPRHGQAGELFF. The chain joins TRBV5-1 to TRBJ2-2; TCRdb lists TRBD1, though no DNA is available to test this call. This CDR3 spans 15 amino acids. CDR1 SGHRS and CDR2 YFSETQ come from the germline V gene.

CDR3 sequence: CSAPGRAGYEQYF. The chain links TRBV20-1 to TRBJ2-7; no DNA is available, so the TRBD2 call from TCRdb remains unchecked. Germline lookup yields CDR1 DFQATT and CDR2 SNEGSKA (reference sequence). The CDR3 consists of 13 residues.

The CDR3 is CASSPSKNEKLFF. The chain links TRBV7-9 to TRBJ1-4. The CDR3 extends over 13 amino acids. Germline lookup yields CDR1 SEHNR and CDR2 FQNEAQ (reference sequence).

V usage is TRBV5-1 and J usage is TRBJ1-2; TCRdb returns TRBD1, unconfirmable since there is no DNA. The germline V gene has CDR1 SGHRS and CDR2 YFSETQ. This CDR3 comprises 13 residues. Here the CDR3 reads CASGTGEPYGYTF.

The chain employs TRBV10-3 and TRBJ1-1; TCRdb's assignment of TRBD1 cannot be checked, as there is no DNA. This CDR3 region has 13 residues. In germline, CDR1 is ENHRY, CDR2 SYGVKD. The CDR3 protein is CAISATASGEAFF.